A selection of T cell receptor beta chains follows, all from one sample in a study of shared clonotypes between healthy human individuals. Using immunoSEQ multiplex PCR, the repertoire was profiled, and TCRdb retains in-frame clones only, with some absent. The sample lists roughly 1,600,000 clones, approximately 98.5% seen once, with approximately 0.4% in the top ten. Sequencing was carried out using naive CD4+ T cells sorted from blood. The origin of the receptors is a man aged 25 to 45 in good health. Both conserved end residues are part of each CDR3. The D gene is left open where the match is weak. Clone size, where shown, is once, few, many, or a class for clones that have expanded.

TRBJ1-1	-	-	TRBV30	CAWSGTGNTEAFF	TGTGCCTGGAGTGGGACGGGGAACACTGAAGCTTTCTTT
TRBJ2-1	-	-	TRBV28	CASSSPPPRSEQFF	TGTGCCAGCAGTTCCCCTCCCCCCCGTAGTGAGCAGTTCTTC
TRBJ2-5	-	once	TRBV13	CASSYGDRPGTQYF	TGTGCCAGCAGCTACGGGGACCGACCCGGGACCCAGTACTTC
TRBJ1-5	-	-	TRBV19	CASTRTANSNQPQHF	TGTGCCAGTACTCGGACGGCAAATAGCAATCAGCCCCAGCATTTT
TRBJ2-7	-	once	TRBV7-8	CASSYIQSTALYEQYF	TGTGCCAGCAGCTATATACAAAGTACGGCCCTCTACGAGCAGTACTTC
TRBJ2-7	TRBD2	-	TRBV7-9	CASSPKTSGKDRDEQYF	TGTGCCAGCAGCCCAAAGACTAGCGGGAAGGACAGGGACGAGCAGTACTTC
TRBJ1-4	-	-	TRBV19	CASSVGEVTNEKLFF	TGTGCCAGTAGTGTGGGAGAAGTAACTAATGAAAAACTGTTTTTT
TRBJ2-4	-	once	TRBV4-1	CASSQEVQRGVQYF	TGCGCCAGCAGCCAAGAGGTCCAGCGAGGGGTTCAGTACTTC
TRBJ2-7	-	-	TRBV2	CASSEDLTYEQYF	TGTGCCAGCAGTGAAGATCTCACCTACGAGCAGTACTTC
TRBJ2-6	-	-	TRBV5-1	CASSLGLGYGVLTF	TGCGCCAGCAGCTTGGGGTTGGGCTACGGCGTCCTGACTTTC
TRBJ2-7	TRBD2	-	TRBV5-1	CASTRREFGEQYF	TGCGCCAGCACGAGGCGGGAGTTCGGCGAGCAGTACTTC
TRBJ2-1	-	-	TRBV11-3	CASSLLQGSNEQFF	TGTGCCAGCAGCTTACTTCAGGGGAGCAATGAGCAGTTCTTC
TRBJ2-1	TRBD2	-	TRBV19	CASSISVLAGGSYNEQFF	TGTGCCAGTAGTATTTCCGTCCTAGCGGGAGGGAGTTACAATGAGCAGTTCTTC
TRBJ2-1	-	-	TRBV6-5	CASSYGTGLQFF	TGTGCCAGCAGTTATGGTACGGGATTGCAGTTCTTC
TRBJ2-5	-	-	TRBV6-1	CASTDLKTQYF	TGTGCCAGCACGGACCTGAAGACCCAGTACTTC
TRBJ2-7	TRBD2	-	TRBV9	CASSPRLAGAYEQYF	TGTGCCAGCAGCCCCCGACTAGCGGGAGCATACGAGCAGTACTTC
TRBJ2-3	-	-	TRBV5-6	CASSYQRNTQYF	TGTGCCAGCAGCTATCAACGCAATACGCAGTATTTT
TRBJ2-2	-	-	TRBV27	CASSLIDANTGELFF	TGTGCCAGCAGCCTCATAGACGCGAACACCGGGGAGCTGTTTTTT
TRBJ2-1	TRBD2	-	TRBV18	CASSPDGTSGNEQFF	TGTGCCAGCTCACCCGACGGGACTAGCGGCAATGAGCAGTTCTTC
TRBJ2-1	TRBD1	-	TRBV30	CAWSADRGGFF	TGTGCCTGGAGTGCCGACAGGGGGGGGTTCTTC
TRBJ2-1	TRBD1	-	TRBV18	CASSPPRTGAGNEQFF	TGTGCCAGCTCACCACCGAGGACAGGTGCGGGCAATGAGCAGTTCTTC
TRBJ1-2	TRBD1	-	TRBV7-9	CASSETGLSYTF	TGTGCCAGCAGCGAGACAGGGTTGAGCTACACCTTC
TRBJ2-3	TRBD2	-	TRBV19	CASKLAGGTDTQYF	TGTGCCAGCAAGCTAGCGGGAGGCACAGATACGCAGTATTTT
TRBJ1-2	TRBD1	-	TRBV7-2	CASSLGQGTYGYTF	TGTGCCAGCAGCTTGGGACAGGGAACCTATGGCTACACCTTC
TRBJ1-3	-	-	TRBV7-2	CASSKTGSPGNTIYF	TGTGCCAGCAGTAAAACAGGGAGCCCAGGAAACACCATATATTTT
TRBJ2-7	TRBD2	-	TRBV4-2	CASSHSGGPIYEQYF	TGTGCCAGCAGCCACTCGGGAGGGCCTATTTACGAGCAGTACTTC
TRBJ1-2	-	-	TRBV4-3	CASSAREGPLYGYTF	TGCGCCAGCAGCGCTCGGGAGGGGCCGCTCTATGGCTACACCTTC
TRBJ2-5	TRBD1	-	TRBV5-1	CASSLGPGTGVGRETQYF	TGCGCCAGCAGCTTGGGACCAGGGACAGGGGTGGGAAGAGAGACCCAGTACTTC
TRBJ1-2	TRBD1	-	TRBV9	CASSGKDRRSNYGYTF	TGTGCCAGCAGCGGCAAGGACAGGCGAAGTAACTATGGCTACACCTTC
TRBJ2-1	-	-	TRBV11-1	CASSETLAGYTEQFF	TGTGCCAGCAGCGAAACCCTGGCGGGGTACACTGAGCAGTTCTTC
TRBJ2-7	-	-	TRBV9	CASSVASYEQYF	TGTGCCAGCAGCGTAGCATCCTACGAGCAGTACTTC
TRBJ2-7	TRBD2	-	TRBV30	CAWSRRTSGRAYEQYF	TGTGCCTGGAGCAGACGGACTAGCGGGAGGGCATACGAGCAGTACTTC
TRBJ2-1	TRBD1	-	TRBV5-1	CASSLGQGAGEQFF	TGCGCCAGCAGCTTGGGGCAGGGGGCGGGTGAGCAGTTCTTC
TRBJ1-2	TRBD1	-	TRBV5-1	CASSEGDRGFNYGYTF	TGCGCCAGCTCTGAAGGGGACAGGGGTTTTAACTATGGCTACACCTTC
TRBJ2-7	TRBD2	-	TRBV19	CASKAPSGSSYEQYF	TGTGCCAGTAAAGCCCCTAGCGGGAGCTCCTACGAGCAGTACTTC
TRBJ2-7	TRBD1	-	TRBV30	CAWSRDRGSHEQYF	TGTGCCTGGTCCCGGGACAGGGGGTCCCACGAGCAGTACTTC
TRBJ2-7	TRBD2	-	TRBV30	CAWRGGSYEQYF	TGTGCCTGGAGGGGAGGGAGCTACGAGCAGTACTTC
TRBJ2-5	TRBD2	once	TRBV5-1	CASSGGLAGVEGQETQYF	TGCGCCAGCAGCGGAGGACTAGCGGGAGTAGAGGGACAAGAGACCCAGTACTTC
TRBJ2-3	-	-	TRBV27	CASSLLQSDTQYF	TGTGCCAGCAGTCTCCTACAGTCAGATACGCAGTATTTT
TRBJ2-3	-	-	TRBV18	CASSPLDSTDTQYF	TGTGCCAGCTCACCCTTGGACAGCACAGATACGCAGTATTTT
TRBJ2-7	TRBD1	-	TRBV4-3	CASSQGQGARGFSGIYEQYF	TGCGCCAGCAGCCAGGGACAGGGGGCGCGCGGTTTTAGCGGGATATACGAGCAGTACTTC